This T cell receptor (beta chain) came from a study of shared clonotypes between healthy human individuals. Study outcomes and limitations: Only blood samples were collected, and tissue repertoires likely differ.

Naive CD8 populations comprised CD45RO-negative cells positively selected for CCR7, excluding terminally differentiated effector memory CD45RA+ cells. V was pared by 0 bases and J by 2 bases, with 11 bases of the junction left unmatched. This CDR3 has 18 amino acids. In germline, CDR1 is MNHEY, CDR2 SMNVEV (reference sequence). As to this clone: Its antigen is unknown.

Sequencing used immunoSEQ multiplex PCR; TCRdb keeps in-frame clones, though not all of them. The sample includes about 2.1 million clones, 93% of them seen just once. Sequencing used naive CD8+ T cells from PBMCs. The chain carries TRBV27 and TRBJ2-3; 7 bases are shared with TRBD2. This TCR came from a man younger than 30 in good health. Some clones in this sample may be carry-over from other donors' samples. CDR3 loop: CASSLSVNVAGHTDTQYF. The CDR3 nucleotides read TGTGCCAGCAGTTTATCGGTGAATGTAGCGGGCCACACAGATACGCAGTATTTT.